The subject of this entry is one TCR beta chain. TCRdb's copy holds only in-frame clones and misses some; the assay was immunoSEQ multiplex PCR. This sample has about 140,000 clones, with 80% to 85% found just once. These data come from a study of blood T cell repertoires in COVID-19. Germline-derived CDR1 and CDR2 are SGHTA and FQGTGA. This CDR3 contains 16 residues. Trimming cost V 5 bases and J 8 bases; bases outside gene matches: 11. Sequencing was done on a sample of peripheral blood. This rearrangement joins TRBV7-3 to TRBJ2-1; 11 bases fit TRBD2. The sequence was obtained from a woman aged 55-69 years with acute or convalescent COVID-19. The CDR3: CASSPRSSGRIDEQFF. CDR3 in DNA: TGTGCCAGCAGCCCTCGGTCTAGCGGGAGGATCGATGAGCAGTTCTTC.